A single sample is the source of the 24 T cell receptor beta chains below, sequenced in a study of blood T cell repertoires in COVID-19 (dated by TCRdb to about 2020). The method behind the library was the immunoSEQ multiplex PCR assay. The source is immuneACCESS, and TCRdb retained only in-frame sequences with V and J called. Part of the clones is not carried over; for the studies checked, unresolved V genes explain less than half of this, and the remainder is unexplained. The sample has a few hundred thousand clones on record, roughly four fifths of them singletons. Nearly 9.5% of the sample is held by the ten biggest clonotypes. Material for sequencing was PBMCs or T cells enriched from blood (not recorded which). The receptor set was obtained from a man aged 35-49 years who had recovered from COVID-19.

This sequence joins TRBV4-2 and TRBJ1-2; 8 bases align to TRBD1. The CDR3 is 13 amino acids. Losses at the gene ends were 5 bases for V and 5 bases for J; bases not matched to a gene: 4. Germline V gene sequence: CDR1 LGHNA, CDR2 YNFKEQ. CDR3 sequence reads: CASSYRGEYGYTF. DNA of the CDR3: TGTGCCAGCAGCTACAGGGGGGAATATGGCTACACCTTC.

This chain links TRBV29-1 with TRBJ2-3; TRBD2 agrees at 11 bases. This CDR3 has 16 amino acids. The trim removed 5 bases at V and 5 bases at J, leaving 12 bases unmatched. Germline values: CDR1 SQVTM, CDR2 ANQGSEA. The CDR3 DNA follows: TGCAGCGTTTCGGTTGGTCTAGCGGGGGGAATAGATACGCAGTATTTT. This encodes CSVSVGLAGGIDTQYF.

The CDR3 nucleotides read TGTGCCAGCAGCCTTGAGCTCAGGGCCACAGGAGAGCAGTTCTTC. It is translated as CASSLELRATGEQFF. This sequence joins TRBV5-5 and TRBJ2-1; D is perhaps TRBD1 (5 bases). V lost 4 bases, J lost 10 bases, and 21 bases lay in between. The germline CDR1 and CDR2 sequences are SGHKS and YYEKEE (reference sequence). There are 15 residues in the CDR3.

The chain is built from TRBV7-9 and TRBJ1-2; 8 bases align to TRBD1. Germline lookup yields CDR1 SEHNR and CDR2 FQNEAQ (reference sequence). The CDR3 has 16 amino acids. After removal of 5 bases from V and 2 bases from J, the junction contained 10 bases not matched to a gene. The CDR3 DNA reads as TGTGCCAGCAGCCCCCTGACAGGGGTGGGCAACTATGGCTACACCTTC. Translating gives CASSPLTGVGNYGYTF.

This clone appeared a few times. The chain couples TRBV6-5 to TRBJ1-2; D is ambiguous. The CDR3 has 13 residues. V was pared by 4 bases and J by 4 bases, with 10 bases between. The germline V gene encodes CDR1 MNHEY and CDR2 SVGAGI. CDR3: CASSSGSFYGYTF. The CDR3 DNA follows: TGTGCCAGCAGTTCGGGGTCTTTCTATGGCTACACCTTC.

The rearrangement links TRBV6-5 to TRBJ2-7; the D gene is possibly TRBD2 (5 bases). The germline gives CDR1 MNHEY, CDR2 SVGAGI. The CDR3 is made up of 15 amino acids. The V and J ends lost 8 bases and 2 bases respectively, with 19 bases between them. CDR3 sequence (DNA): TGTGCCAGCGGGGAGAGGACCTCTAGTACCTACGAGCAGTACTTC. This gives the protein CASGERTSSTYEQYF.

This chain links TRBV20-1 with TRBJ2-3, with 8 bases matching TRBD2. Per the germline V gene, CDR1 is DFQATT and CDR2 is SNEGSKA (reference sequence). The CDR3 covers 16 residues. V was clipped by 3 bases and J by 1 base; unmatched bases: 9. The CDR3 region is CSASWFGRGGTDTQYF. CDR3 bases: TGCAGTGCTAGTTGGTTTGGGCGGGGGGGCACAGATACGCAGTATTTT.

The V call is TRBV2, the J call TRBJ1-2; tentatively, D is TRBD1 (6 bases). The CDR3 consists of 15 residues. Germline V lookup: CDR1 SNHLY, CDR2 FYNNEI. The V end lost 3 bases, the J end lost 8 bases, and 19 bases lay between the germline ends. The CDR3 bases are TGTGCCAGCAGTGAGTCGGGGGGCGGTACGGCGGGCTACACCTTC. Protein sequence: CASSESGGGTAGYTF. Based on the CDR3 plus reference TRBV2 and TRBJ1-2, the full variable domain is EPEVTQTPSHQVTQMGQEVILRCVPISNHLYFYWYRQILGQKVEFLVSFYNNEISEKSEIFDDQFSVERPDGSNFTLKIRSTKLEDSAMYFCASSESGGGTAGYTFGSGTRLTVV.

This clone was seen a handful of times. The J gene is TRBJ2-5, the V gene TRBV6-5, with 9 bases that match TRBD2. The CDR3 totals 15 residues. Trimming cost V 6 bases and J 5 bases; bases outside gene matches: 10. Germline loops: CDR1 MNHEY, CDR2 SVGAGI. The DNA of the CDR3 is TGTGCCAGCAGAATAACGGGACTAGCCCTCGAGACCCAGTACTTC. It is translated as CASRITGLALETQYF.

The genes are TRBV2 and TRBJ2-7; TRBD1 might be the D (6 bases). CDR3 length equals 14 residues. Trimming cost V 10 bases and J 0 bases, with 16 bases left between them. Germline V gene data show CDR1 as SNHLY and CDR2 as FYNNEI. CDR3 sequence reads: CATKDRDNSYEQYF. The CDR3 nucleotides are TGTGCCACTAAGGACCGGGACAACTCCTACGAGCAGTACTTC.

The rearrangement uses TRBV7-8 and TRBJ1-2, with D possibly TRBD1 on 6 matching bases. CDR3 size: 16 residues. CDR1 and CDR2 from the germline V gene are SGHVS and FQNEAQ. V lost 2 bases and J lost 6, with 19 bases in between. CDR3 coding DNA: TGTGCCAGCAGCTTACCACCGAGGGGGATTTCGAATGGCTACACCTTC. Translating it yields CASSLPPRGISNGYTF.

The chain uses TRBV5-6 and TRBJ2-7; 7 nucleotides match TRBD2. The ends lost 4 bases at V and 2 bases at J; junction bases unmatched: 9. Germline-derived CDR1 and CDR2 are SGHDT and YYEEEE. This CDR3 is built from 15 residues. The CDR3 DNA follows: TGTGCCAGCAGCGGGAGGGGTAGAAACACCTACGAGCAGTACTTC. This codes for CASSGRGRNTYEQYF.

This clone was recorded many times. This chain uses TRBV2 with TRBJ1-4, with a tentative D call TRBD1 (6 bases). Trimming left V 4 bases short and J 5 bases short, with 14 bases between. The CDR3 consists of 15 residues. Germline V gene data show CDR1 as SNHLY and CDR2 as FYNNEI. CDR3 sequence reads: CASSVMLTGNEKLFF. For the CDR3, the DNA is TGTGCCAGCAGTGTCATGCTGACAGGAAATGAAAAACTGTTTTTT. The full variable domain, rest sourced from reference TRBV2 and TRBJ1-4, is EPEVTQTPSHQVTQMGQEVILRCVPISNHLYFYWYRQILGQKVEFLVSFYNNEISEKSEIFDDQFSVERPDGSNFTLKIRSTKLEDSAMYFCASSVMLTGNEKLFFGSGTQLSVL.

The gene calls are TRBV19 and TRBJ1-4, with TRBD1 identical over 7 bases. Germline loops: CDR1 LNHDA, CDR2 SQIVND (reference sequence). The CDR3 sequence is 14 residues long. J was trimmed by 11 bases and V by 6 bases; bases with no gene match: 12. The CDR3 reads CASSRGWEVGKLFF. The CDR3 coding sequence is TGTGCCAGTAGCAGGGGGTGGGAGGTTGGGAAACTGTTTTTT.

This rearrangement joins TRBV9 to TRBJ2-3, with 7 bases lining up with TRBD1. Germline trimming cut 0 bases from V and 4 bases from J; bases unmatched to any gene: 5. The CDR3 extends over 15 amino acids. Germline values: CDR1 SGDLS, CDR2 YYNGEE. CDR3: CASSVGQGGSDTQYF. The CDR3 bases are TGTGCCAGCAGCGTAGGACAGGGTGGGTCAGATACGCAGTATTTT.

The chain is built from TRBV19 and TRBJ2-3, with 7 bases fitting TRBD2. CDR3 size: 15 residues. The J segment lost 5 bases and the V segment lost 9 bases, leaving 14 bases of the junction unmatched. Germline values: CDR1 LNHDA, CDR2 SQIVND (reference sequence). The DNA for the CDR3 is TGTGCCAGCCTCAAGCGGGGCTCATTGGGAGATACGCAGTATTTT. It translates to CASLKRGSLGDTQYF.

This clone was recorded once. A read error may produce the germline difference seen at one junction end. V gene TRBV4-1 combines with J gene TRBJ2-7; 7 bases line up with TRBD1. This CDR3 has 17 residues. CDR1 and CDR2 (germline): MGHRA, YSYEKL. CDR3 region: CASSQGPVRDRIRAQDF. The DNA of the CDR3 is TGCGCCAGCAGCCAAGGGCCGGTTCGGGACAGAATACGGGCCCAGGACTTC.

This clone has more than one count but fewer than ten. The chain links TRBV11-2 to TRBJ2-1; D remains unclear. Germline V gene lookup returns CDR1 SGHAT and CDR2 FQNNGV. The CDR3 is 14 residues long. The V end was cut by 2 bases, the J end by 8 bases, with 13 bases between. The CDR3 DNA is TGTGCCAGCAGCTTACTAAGTTCCGTGTATGAGCAGTTCTTC. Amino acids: CASSLLSSVYEQFF. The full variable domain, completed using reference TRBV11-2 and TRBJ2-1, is EAGVAQSPRYKIIEKRQSVAFWCNPISGHATLYWYQQILGQGPKLLIQFQNNGVVDDSQLPKDRFSAERLKGVDSTLKIQPAKLEDSAVYLCASSLLSSVYEQFFGPGTRLTVL.

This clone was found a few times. DNA of the CDR3: TGTGCCAGCTCACCGCGGGACAGGGGTAGCTACACCTTC. Its protein is CASSPRDRGSYTF. This chain links TRBV18 with TRBJ1-2, with 10 bases lining up with TRBD1. V gave up 3 bases and J gave up 9 bases; unmatched junction bases: 4. The CDR3 spans 13 residues. CDR1 is KGHSH, CDR2 LQKENI, per germline.

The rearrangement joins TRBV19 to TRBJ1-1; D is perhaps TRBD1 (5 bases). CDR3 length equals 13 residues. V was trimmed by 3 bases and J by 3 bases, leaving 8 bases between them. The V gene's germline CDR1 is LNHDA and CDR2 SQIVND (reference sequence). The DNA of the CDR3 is TGTGCCAGTAGTATTCCCAGGGACACTGAAGCTTTCTTT. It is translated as CASSIPRDTEAFF.

The CDR3 DNA is TGTGCCAGCAGCAAAAAGGCAGGGATTAATGAAAAACTGTTTTTT. Amino acid sequence: CASSKKAGINEKLFF. The chain links TRBV28 to TRBJ1-4; D possibly corresponds to TRBD1 (5 bases). V was trimmed by 6 bases and J by 4 bases, leaving 15 bases between them. The CDR3 is 15 residues long. Germline assignment: CDR1 MDHEN and CDR2 SYDVKM.

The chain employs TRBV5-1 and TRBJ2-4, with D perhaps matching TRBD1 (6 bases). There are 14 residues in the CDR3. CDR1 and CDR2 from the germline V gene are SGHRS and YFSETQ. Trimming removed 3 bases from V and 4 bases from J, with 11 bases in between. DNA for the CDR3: TGCGCCAGCAGCTCCACCACAGGGAAAAACATTCAGTACTTC. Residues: CASSSTTGKNIQYF.

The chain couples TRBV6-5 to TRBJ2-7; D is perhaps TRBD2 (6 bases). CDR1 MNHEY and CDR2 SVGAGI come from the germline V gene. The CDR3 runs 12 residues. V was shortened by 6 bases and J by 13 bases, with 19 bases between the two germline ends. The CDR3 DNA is TGTGCCAGCAGGTCCTCGAGGGACTTCGGATACTTC. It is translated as CASRSSRDFGYF.

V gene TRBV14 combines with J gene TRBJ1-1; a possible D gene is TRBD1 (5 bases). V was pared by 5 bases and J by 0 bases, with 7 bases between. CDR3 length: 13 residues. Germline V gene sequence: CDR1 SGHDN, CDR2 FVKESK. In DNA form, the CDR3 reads TGTGCCAGCAGCAGGGGATTGAACACTGAAGCTTTCTTT. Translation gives CASSRGLNTEAFF.